This TCR beta chain was recorded in a study of cytomegalovirus exposure and HLA in healthy donors. General study results and limits: Serostatus for CMV was the only available immune exposure information. In a later analysis, most CMV-associated TCR beta chains appeared HLA-restricted. In a later analysis, HLA-associated beta chains showed higher expansion and lower generation probabilities than comparable chains. Some TCR beta chains (roughly 160 of them) were listed as cytomegalovirus-associated.

As for this clone: Its target is not known.

The CDR3 loop spans 14 amino acids. CDR1 GTSNPN and CDR2 SVGIG come from the germline V gene (reference sequence). Trimming took 4 bases from V and 5 from J, leaving 14 bases between them. Primers: 60 Vbeta forward and 13 Jbeta reverse. Data came from immunoSEQ multiplex PCR; TCRdb stores just in-frame clones and leaves some out. The sample yields under 200,000 clones, approximately 85% seen once. The chain is built from TRBV30 and TRBJ2-2; D uncertain. The sample comprised PBMCs. The origin of this receptor is a young man in good health and CMV-seropositive. The CDR3 sequence: CAWTPLIVTGELFF. As DNA, the CDR3 is TGTGCCTGGACACCACTAATTGTTACCGGGGAGCTGTTTTTT.